The 13 T cell receptor beta chains listed next were all sequenced from one sample in a study of T cell responses to AZD1222 COVID-19 vaccine. Generated by immunoSEQ multiplex PCR, the TCRdb table keeps only in-frame clones and is missing some. Of more than 95,000 clones in the sample, roughly 87% are singletons; the top ten hold 5%. Here the sequenced sample was peripheral blood, taken on day 0 of AZD1222 vaccination. The receptors here all came from an adult in good health.

The V call is TRBV7-2, the J call TRBJ2-5; the D is unclear. This CDR3 has 13 residues. Germline V lookup: CDR1 SGHTA, CDR2 FQGNSA. Deletions cut 8 bases from V and 2 bases from J, with 12 bases between. The CDR3 DNA reads as TGTGCCAGCCATCGGAGTGGGCAAGAGACCCAGTACTTC. This encodes CASHRSGQETQYF.

V gene TRBV9 combines with J gene TRBJ2-1; D possibly corresponds to TRBD2 (5 bases). V lost 0 bases and J lost 1, with 11 bases in between. Germline V gene lookup returns CDR1 SGDLS and CDR2 YYNGEE. The CDR3 is 16 residues long. CDR3 bases: TGTGCCAGCAGCGTAGGGCCGGGCGGGTCCTACAATGAGCAGTTCTTC. This translates into CASSVGPGGSYNEQFF.

Concerning this clone itself: The sample holds other DNA sequences that translate to the same CDR3. V usage is TRBV5-1 and J usage is TRBJ1-6; 7 nucleotides agree with TRBD1. V trimming: 2 bases; J trimming: 0 bases; junction bases outside the gene matches: 2. This CDR3 has 16 residues. The germline V gene has CDR1 SGHRS and CDR2 YFSETQ. CDR3 amino acids: CASSLQGSSYNSPLHF. DNA of the CDR3: TGCGCCAGCAGCTTACAGGGGAGCTCCTATAATTCACCCCTCCACTTT.

The chain joins TRBV7-6 to TRBJ2-7; 7 nucleotides align to TRBD2. Looked up from germline, CDR1 is SGHVS and CDR2 is FNYEAQ. V gave up 2 bases and J gave up 5 bases; unmatched junction bases: 12. The CDR3 totals 16 residues. The CDR3 nucleotides read TGTGCCAGCAGCTTAACCTCCGGGACTATCGCTCACGAGCAGTACTTC. This gives the protein CASSLTSGTIAHEQYF. The variable domain in full, completed from reference TRBV7-6 and TRBJ2-7, reads GAGVSQSPRYKVTKRGQDVALRCDPISGHVSLYWYRQALGQGPEFLTYFNYEAQQDKSGLPNDRFSAERPEGSISTLTIQRTEQRDSAMYRCASSLTSGTIAHEQYFGPGTRLTVT.

The chain couples TRBV5-1 to TRBJ1-2, with a possible D match to TRBD1 (5 bases). The germline gives CDR1 SGHRS, CDR2 YFSETQ. Trimming took 0 bases from V and 8 from J, leaving 14 bases between them. The CDR3 loop spans 14 amino acids. Here the CDR3 reads CASSLARGEGGYTF. CDR3 DNA sequence: TGCGCCAGCAGCTTGGCACGGGGGGAAGGGGGCTACACCTTC.

The chain recombines TRBV4-3 with TRBJ1-4, with 9 nucleotides matching TRBD1. Germline V gene sequence: CDR1 LGHNA, CDR2 YSLEER. The CDR3 extends over 20 amino acids. V trimming: 3 bases; J trimming: 0 bases; junction bases outside the gene matches: 14. CDR3 DNA: TGCGCCAGCAGCCACGAGTCGACGACAGGGGGGTTTGCAACTAATGAAAAACTGTTTTTT. It encodes CASSHESTTGGFATNEKLFF.

This clone was recorded only once. This chain joins TRBV10-2 and TRBJ1-5; D is unresolved. The germline V gene encodes CDR1 WSHSY and CDR2 SAAADI. V lost 4 bases to trimming and J lost 5 bases, with 9 bases between them. This CDR3 has 13 amino acids. DNA for the CDR3: TGCGCCAGCAGTGTATTACCTGATCAGCCCCAGCATTTT. Protein product: CASSVLPDQPQHF.

This chain joins TRBV7-6 and TRBJ1-5; no reliable D call. CDR3 length: 13 residues. Trimming removed 5 bases from V and 5 bases from J, with 10 bases in between. Germline values: CDR1 SGHVS, CDR2 FNYEAQ. CDR3 bases: TGTGCCAGCAGCACCACGGTAGATCAGCCCCAGCATTTT. Translating gives CASSTTVDQPQHF.

V and J are TRBV5-1 and TRBJ2-7, with no clear D. The CDR3 contains 14 residues. The V gene lost 0 bases and the J gene lost 2 bases, with 9 bases spanning the gap. Germline CDR1 SGHRS, CDR2 YFSETQ. The CDR3 sequence is CASSLELGPYEQYF. CDR3 nucleotide sequence: TGCGCCAGCAGCTTGGAGCTAGGACCCTACGAGCAGTACTTC. Together with reference TRBV5-1 and TRBJ2-7, the CDR3 gives the full variable domain: KAGVTQTPRYLIKTRGQQVTLSCSPISGHRSVSWYQQTPGQGLQFLFEYFSETQRNKGNFPGRFSGRQFSNSRSEMNVSTLELGDSALYLCASSLELGPYEQYFGPGTRLTVT.

The J gene is TRBJ2-3, the V gene TRBV7-2; D is undetermined. Per the germline V gene, CDR1 is SGHTA and CDR2 is FQGNSA. V lost 0 bases to trimming and J lost 0 bases, with 16 bases between them. This CDR3 has 18 residues. The CDR3 sequence: CASSLALPGSSSTDTQYF. In DNA, the CDR3 is TGTGCCAGCAGCTTAGCACTCCCGGGTTCCTCTAGCACAGATACGCAGTATTTT.

This clone was seen many times. The chain uses TRBV5-1 and TRBJ1-2; 8 nucleotides align to TRBD1. CDR1 SGHRS and CDR2 YFSETQ come from the germline V gene. With V trimmed by 0 bases and J by 8 bases, 6 bases remained unmatched. The CDR3 extends over 14 amino acids. The DNA for the CDR3 is TGCGCCAGCAGCTTGGCCTGGCAGGGGGCGGGCTACACCTTC. Protein product: CASSLAWQGAGYTF. The full variable domain, its missing parts supplied by reference TRBV5-1 and TRBJ1-2, is KAGVTQTPRYLIKTRGQQVTLSCSPISGHRSVSWYQQTPGQGLQFLFEYFSETQRNKGNFPGRFSGRQFSNSRSEMNVSTLELGDSALYLCASSLAWQGAGYTFGSGTRLTVV.

The V gene is TRBV7-2, the J gene TRBJ2-1, with 9 bases identical to TRBD2. Germline V gene sequence: CDR1 SGHTA, CDR2 FQGNSA. Losses at the gene ends were 6 bases for V and 2 bases for J; bases not matched to a gene: 5. This CDR3 contains 15 residues. As DNA, the CDR3 is TGTGCCAGCAGTTTCGCGGGGGGGGCCTACAATGAGCAGTTCTTC. Protein: CASSFAGGAYNEQFF.

The genes are TRBV30 and TRBJ1-2; the D gene is possibly TRBD1 (5 bases). Germline lookup yields CDR1 GTSNPN and CDR2 SVGIG (reference sequence). This CDR3 spans 13 amino acids. The germline V and J ends were trimmed by 0 bases and 8 bases, with 13 bases remaining between them. CDR3: CAWSVWQGLGYTF. The CDR3 region has the DNA TGTGCCTGGAGTGTATGGCAGGGTTTGGGCTACACCTTC.